Sequencing of this T cell receptor beta chain was carried out in a study of CD8 T cells in ankylosing spondylitis. In TCRdb, the 5' RACE reads were re-called with MiXCR into one record per CDR3 protein. The table includes nearly 250,000 distinct CDR3 sequences, roughly 32% detected once. This CDR3 is 16 amino acids long. The V gene end was trimmed by 2 bases and the J gene end by 8 bases; junction bases not matched to a gene: 13. The germline gives CDR1 DFQATT, CDR2 SNEGSKA (reference sequence). The sample taken for sequencing was blood, either unsorted or a sorted T cell fraction (not recorded which). The rearrangement links TRBV20-1 to TRBJ2-1; 9 nucleotides line up with TRBD2. The TCR was taken from a male donor with ankylosing spondylitis or in good health (not recorded which). This chain's CDR3 is CSARYSGGRVQYEQFF. The DNA of the CDR3 is TGCAGTGCTAGATATAGCGGGGGCCGGGTACAATATGAGCAGTTCTTC.